Sequencing of this TCR beta chain was carried out in a study of cytomegalovirus exposure and HLA in healthy donors. V was clipped by 1 base and J by 6 bases, with 13 bases between them. Germline loops: CDR1 LNHDA, CDR2 SQIVND (reference sequence). This CDR3 has 15 amino acids. Primers for the PCR totalled 60 Vbeta and 13 Jbeta. Clones were sequenced by immunoSEQ multiplex PCR, and TCRdb holds only the in-frame ones, with some missing. The sample has about 160,000 clones, about 79% seen once. This chain links TRBV19 with TRBJ1-5; maybe TRBD1 (5 bases). The TCR was taken from a man between 50 and 59 years old in good health and CMV-seropositive. Input material: PBMCs. The CDR3 region is CASSIGRGVSQPQHF. The CDR3 DNA reads as TGTGCCAGTAGTATAGGCCGGGGGGTCAGTCAGCCCCAGCATTTT.